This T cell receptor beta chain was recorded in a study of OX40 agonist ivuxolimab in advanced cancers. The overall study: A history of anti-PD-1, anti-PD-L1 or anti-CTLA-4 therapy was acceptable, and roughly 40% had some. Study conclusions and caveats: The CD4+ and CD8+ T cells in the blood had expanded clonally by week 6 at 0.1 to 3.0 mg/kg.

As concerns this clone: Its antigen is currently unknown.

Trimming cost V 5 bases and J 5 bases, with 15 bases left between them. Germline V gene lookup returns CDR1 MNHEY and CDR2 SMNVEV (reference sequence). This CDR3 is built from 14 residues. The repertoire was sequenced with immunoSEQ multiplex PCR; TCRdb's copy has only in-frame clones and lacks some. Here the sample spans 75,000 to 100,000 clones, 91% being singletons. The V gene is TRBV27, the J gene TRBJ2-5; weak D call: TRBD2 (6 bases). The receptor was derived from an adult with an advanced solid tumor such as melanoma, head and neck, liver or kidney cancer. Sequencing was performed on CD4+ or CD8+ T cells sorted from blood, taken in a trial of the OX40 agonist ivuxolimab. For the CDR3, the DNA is TGTGCCAGCAGTCCGGGGACTCGGTGGGAGACCCAGTACTTC. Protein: CASSPGTRWETQYF.